These T cell receptor beta chains were read from a single sample in a study of hypomethylating agent response in myelodysplastic syndrome. TCRdb keeps only in-frame clones here, not all; method: immunoSEQ multiplex PCR. The sample includes under 2,000 clones, around 73% seen only once; the top ten take under 20%. Sequencing was performed on bone marrow, taken before or after starting hypomethylating agent treatment for myelodysplastic syndrome (not recorded which). Source of these receptors: a human donor with myelodysplastic syndrome. The CDR3 runs from the conserved cysteine through the conserved F or W. The D gene is left open where the match is weak. Rows may omit the clone size; those that give it use once, few, many or a size class.

clone_size	d_call	j_call	v_call	cdr3_nt	cdr3_aa
few	.	TRBJ2-1	TRBV19	TGTGCCAGTAGTATTATACGGGTTGAGCTAGACACATGGAATGAGCAGTTCTTC	CASSIIRVELDTWNEQFF
few	.	TRBJ2-7	TRBV4-1	TGCGCCAGCAGCCCTCACGGGGAGGGGGGCTACGAGCAGTACTTC	CASSPHGEGGYEQYF
.	TRBD1	TRBJ1-6	TRBV6-5	TGTGCCAGCAGTTACTCGCCGACAGGGGGTAATTCACCCCTCCACTTT	CASSYSPTGGNSPLHF
.	TRBD1	TRBJ1-6	TRBV18	TGTGCCAGCTCACCTACGGGGACAGCCAATAATTCACCCCTCCACTTT	CASSPTGTANNSPLHF
.	.	TRBJ2-3	TRBV7-7	TGTGCTAGCAGCTTATTGGGGCGGTCCACAGATACGCAGTATTTT	CASSLLGRSTDTQYF
.	.	TRBJ2-6	TRBV6-5	TGTGCCAGCAGAGAGAGCTCTGGGGCCAACGTCCTGACTTTC	CASRESSGANVLTF
.	TRBD2	TRBJ2-7	TRBV7-9	TGTGCCAGCAGCTCAACTTCGGGACTAGCGGGGGGGGCCGGAGAGCAGTACTTC	CASSSTSGLAGGAGEQYF
.	.	TRBJ1-5	TRBV2	TGTGCCAGCAGTTTAGAAACATGGGATCAGCCCCAGCATTTT	CASSLETWDQPQHF
.	.	TRBJ1-4	TRBV4-1	TGCGCCAGCAGCCTTACGTCAACTAATGAAAAACTGTTTTTT	CASSLTSTNEKLFF
.	.	TRBJ2-3	TRBV27	TGTGCCAGCAGTTCCCTCGATACGCAGTATTTT	CASSSLDTQYF
once	TRBD1	TRBJ2-3	TRBV29-1	TGCAGCGTTGAAGATCTTAAGACAGGGGGTACAGATACGCAGTATTTT	CSVEDLKTGGTDTQYF
.	.	TRBJ1-1	TRBV4-1	TGCGCCAGCAGCGGGAGTACTGAAGCTTTCTTT	CASSGSTEAFF
large	TRBD1	TRBJ1-2	TRBV2	TGTGCCAGCCCGGGACAGGGTACCGGGTATGGTGGCTACACCTTC	CASPGQGTGYGGYTF
once	TRBD2	TRBJ2-7	TRBV6-1	TGTGCCAGCAGTACCCTAGCGGGGCGATCCTACGAGCAGTACTTC	CASSTLAGRSYEQYF
.	.	TRBJ2-5	TRBV6-6	TGTGCCAGCAGTTATAACGACCCCCAACAAGAGACCCAGTACTTC	CASSYNDPQQETQYF
few	.	TRBJ1-2	TRBV19	TGTGCCAGTAGTAACACAGGGTACGGCTACACCTTC	CASSNTGYGYTF
large	.	TRBJ1-1	TRBV7-8	TGTGCCAGCAGCTTATGGTCCTCGGCTTTCTTT	CASSLWSSAFF
.	TRBD1	TRBJ1-6	TRBV7-2	TGTGCCAGCAGCCCTAGGACAGGGAGAATCAATTCACCCCTCCACTTT	CASSPRTGRINSPLHF
.	TRBD2	TRBJ2-3	TRBV18	TGTGCCAGCTCACCCCCCCGGGGGGGCCGGGATACGCAGTATTTT	CASSPPRGGRDTQYF
.	.	TRBJ2-6	TRBV6-5	TGTGCCAGCAGTTACGGATACTCTGGGGCCAACGTCCTGACTTTC	CASSYGYSGANVLTF
once	TRBD2	TRBJ2-1	TRBV9	TGTGCCAGCAGCGTAGTAGCGGGGGGGCCCCAGCACAATGAGCAGTTCTTC	CASSVVAGGPQHNEQFF
.	.	TRBJ1-1	TRBV27	TGTGCCAGCAGCCTGTCCAGGAACACTGAAGCTTTCTTT	CASSLSRNTEAFF
.	.	TRBJ1-2	TRBV2	TGTGCCAGCAGTGGATCATACAGGGATGGCTACACCTTC	CASSGSYRDGYTF
.	.	TRBJ1-4	TRBV7-6	TGTGCCAGCAGCCCGTTCAGGGGAACTAATGAAAAACTGTTTTTT	CASSPFRGTNEKLFF
large	TRBD1	TRBJ1-3	TRBV7-8	TGTGCCAGCAGCCCTATGACAGGGGGCTTGGACACCATATATTTT	CASSPMTGGLDTIYF
.	TRBD1	TRBJ2-3	TRBV5-1	TGCGCCAGCAGCCTAAGACAGGGAGCCCACCATACGCAGTATTTT	CASSLRQGAHHTQYF
once	.	TRBJ1-4	TRBV7-8	TGTGCCAGCAGTCTCACGGGGGTGGCTAATGAAAAACTGTTTTTT	CASSLTGVANEKLFF
.	.	TRBJ1-2	TRBV6-6	TGTGCCAGCAGGTTCCCTACAGGTTCCTATGGCTACACCTTC	CASRFPTGSYGYTF
few	.	TRBJ2-7	TRBV13	TGTGCCAGCAGCTTAACCGGGGCCTCCTACGAGCAGTACTTC	CASSLTGASYEQYF
.	.	TRBJ1-1	TRBV13	TGTGCCAGCAGCACCGGAACGGTGAACACTGAAGCTTTCTTT	CASSTGTVNTEAFF
.	.	TRBJ1-3	TRBV7-2	TGTGCCAGCAGCTTAGGAGCGGGCTCTGGAAACACCATATATTTT	CASSLGAGSGNTIYF
.	TRBD1	TRBJ1-6	TRBV4-2	TGTGCCAGCAGCCAAGGGACGTTCCAGGGGGGAACCCTCCACTTT	CASSQGTFQGGTLHF
.	.	TRBJ1-1	TRBV30	TGTGCCTGGAGTGTCGGTGGGGCGGCTGAAGCTTTCTTT	CAWSVGGAAEAFF
.	TRBD1	TRBJ2-5	TRBV19	TGTGCCAGTAGTAGAGGGGACAGGGGGTTCCAAGAGACCCAGTACTTC	CASSRGDRGFQETQYF
.	TRBD1	TRBJ2-3	TRBV6-4	TGTGCCAGCAGTGACACAGGGGGCACAGATACGCAGTATTTT	CASSDTGGTDTQYF
.	.	TRBJ2-1	TRBV5-1	TGCGCCAGCAGCTTGGACAGCTACAATGAGCAGTTCTTC	CASSLDSYNEQFF
.	.	TRBJ2-7	TRBV18	TGTGCCAGCTCACCAATTGGCCGTATCCACGAGCAGTACTTC	CASSPIGRIHEQYF
.	TRBD2	TRBJ2-2	TRBV11-3	TGTGCCAGCAGTAGCCGGACTAGGAAACCCGGGGAGCTGCTTTTT	CASSSRTRKPGELLF
.	.	TRBJ2-2	TRBV2	TGTGCCAGCAGTGACTTGGGCTCCGGGGAGCTGTTTTTT	CASSDLGSGELFF
.	.	TRBJ1-1	TRBV6-5	TGTGCCAGCAGTTATAGGGGCTTTGACACTGAAGCTTTCTTT	CASSYRGFDTEAFF
.	.	TRBJ2-1	TRBV10-1	TGCGCCAGCAGTGGTCTACTGGAGGTCAATGAGCAGTTCTTC	CASSGLLEVNEQFF
few	.	TRBJ1-2	TRBV11-2	TGTGCCAGCAGCTTAGGCAGGGCGGACTATGGCTACACCTTC	CASSLGRADYGYTF
.	TRBD2	TRBJ2-5	TRBV2	TGTGCCAGCAGTGAAGCGGGAGGGACCGCAGAGACCCAGTACTTC	CASSEAGGTAETQYF
.	.	TRBJ2-3	TRBV19	TGTGCCAGTAGTTCGGGGGGCCCTAGCACAGATACGCAGTATTTT	CASSSGGPSTDTQYF
.	.	TRBJ1-1	TRBV27	TGTGCCAGCAGTTTACGTGAGGGGGACGAAGCTTTCTTT	CASSLREGDEAFF
once	.	TRBJ1-3	TRBV20-1	TGCAGTGCGTCCCTTGGAAACACCATATATTTT	CSASLGNTIYF
.	TRBD2	TRBJ2-3	TRBV7-9	TGTGCCAGCAGCTTAGCGGTCAGCGGGGGAGATACGCAGTATTTT	CASSLAVSGGDTQYF
.	.	TRBJ2-2	TRBV5-1	TGCGCCAGCAGCTTGCTAGCCACCGGGGAGCTGTTTTTT	CASSLLATGELFF
few	.	TRBJ1-6	TRBV7-9	TGTGCCAGCAGCTTAGAGGGGCGTAGGGATTCACCCCTCCACTTT	CASSLEGRRDSPLHF
.	TRBD2	TRBJ2-7	TRBV27	TGTGCCAGCAGTTTATCCGGTTCGGCTAGCGGGGCTGCTGCGCAGTACTTC	CASSLSGSASGAAAQYF
.	.	TRBJ1-6	TRBV2	TGTGCCGACTGGGGCGGTTCCTATAATTCACCCCTCCACTTT	CADWGGSYNSPLHF
.	.	TRBJ2-1	TRBV11-3	TGTGCCAGCAGCTTAGACCTCGGACAGAAGCAGTTCTTC	CASSLDLGQKQFF
.	TRBD1	TRBJ1-1	TRBV5-4	TGTGCCAGCAGCATGCCGACAGGGTTCATGAACACTGAAGCTTTCTTT	CASSMPTGFMNTEAFF
hyperexpanded	.	TRBJ1-4	TRBV7-6	TGTGCCAGCACCCCCGAGGCGGGGGCGAATGAAAAACTGTTTTTT	CASTPEAGANEKLFF